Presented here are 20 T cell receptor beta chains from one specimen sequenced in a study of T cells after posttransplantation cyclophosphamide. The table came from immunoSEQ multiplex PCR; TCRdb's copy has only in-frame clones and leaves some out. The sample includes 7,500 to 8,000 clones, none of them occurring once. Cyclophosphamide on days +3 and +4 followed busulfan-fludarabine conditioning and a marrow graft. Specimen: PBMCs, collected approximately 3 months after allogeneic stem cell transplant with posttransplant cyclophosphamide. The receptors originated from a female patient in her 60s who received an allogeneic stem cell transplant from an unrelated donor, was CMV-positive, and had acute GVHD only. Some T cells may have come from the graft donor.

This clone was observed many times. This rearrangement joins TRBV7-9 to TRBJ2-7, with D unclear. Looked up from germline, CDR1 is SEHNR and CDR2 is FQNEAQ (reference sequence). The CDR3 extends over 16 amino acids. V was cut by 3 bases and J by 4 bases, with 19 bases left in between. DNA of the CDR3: TGTGCCAGCAGCTTCTCTAGTGCGGCCAGCTATTACGAGCAGTACTTC. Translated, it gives CASSFSSAASYYEQYF.

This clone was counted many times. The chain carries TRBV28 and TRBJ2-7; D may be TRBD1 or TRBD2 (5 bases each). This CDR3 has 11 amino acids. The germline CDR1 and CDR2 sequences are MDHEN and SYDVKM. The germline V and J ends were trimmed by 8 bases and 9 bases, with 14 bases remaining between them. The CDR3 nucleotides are TGTGCCAGCGGCTGGGAGAGGGGGCAGTACTTC. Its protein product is CASGWERGQYF.

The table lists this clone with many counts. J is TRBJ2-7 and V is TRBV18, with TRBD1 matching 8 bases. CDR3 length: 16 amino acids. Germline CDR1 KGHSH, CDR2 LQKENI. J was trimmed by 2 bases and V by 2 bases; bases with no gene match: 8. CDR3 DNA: TGTGCCAGCTCACCAGGACAGGGAAGGGGGCCCTACGAGCAGTACTTC. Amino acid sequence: CASSPGQGRGPYEQYF.

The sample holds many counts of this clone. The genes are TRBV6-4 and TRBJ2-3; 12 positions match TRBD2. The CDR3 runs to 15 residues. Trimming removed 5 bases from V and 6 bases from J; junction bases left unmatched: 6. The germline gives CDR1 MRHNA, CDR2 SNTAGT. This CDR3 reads CASSPLAGGGDTQYF. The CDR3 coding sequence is TGTGCCAGCAGTCCACTAGCGGGAGGAGGGGATACGCAGTATTTT.

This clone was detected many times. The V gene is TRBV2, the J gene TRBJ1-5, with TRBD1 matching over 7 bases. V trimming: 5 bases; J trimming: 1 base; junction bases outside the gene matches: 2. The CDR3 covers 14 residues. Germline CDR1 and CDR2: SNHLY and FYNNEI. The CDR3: CASSQGQSNQPQHF. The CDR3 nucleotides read TGTGCCAGCAGTCAGGGACAGAGCAATCAGCCCCAGCATTTT. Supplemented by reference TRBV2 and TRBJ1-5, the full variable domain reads EPEVTQTPSHQVTQMGQEVILRCVPISNHLYFYWYRQILGQKVEFLVSFYNNEISEKSEIFDDQFSVERPDGSNFTLKIRSTKLEDSAMYFCASSQGQSNQPQHFGDGTRLSIL.

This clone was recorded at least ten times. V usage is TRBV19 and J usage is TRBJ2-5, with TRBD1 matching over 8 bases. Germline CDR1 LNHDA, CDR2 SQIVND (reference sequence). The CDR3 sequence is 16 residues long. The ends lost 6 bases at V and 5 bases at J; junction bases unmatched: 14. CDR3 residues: CASRPNSGGAYETQYF. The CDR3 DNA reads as TGTGCCAGTAGACCTAACTCAGGGGGCGCTTATGAGACCCAGTACTTC.

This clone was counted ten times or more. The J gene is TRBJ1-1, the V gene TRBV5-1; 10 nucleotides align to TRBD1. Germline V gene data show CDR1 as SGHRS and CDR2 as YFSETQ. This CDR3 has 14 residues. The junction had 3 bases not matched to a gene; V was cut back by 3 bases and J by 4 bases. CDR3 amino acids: CASSSDRGVTEAFF. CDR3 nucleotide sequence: TGCGCCAGCAGCTCGGACAGGGGGGTCACTGAAGCTTTCTTT.

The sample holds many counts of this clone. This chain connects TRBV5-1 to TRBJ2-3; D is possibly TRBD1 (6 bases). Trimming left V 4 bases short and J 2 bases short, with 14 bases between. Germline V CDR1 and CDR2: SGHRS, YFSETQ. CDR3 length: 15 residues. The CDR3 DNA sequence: TGCGCCAGCAGCCTGACAGGCCGATACACAGATACGCAGTATTTT. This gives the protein CASSLTGRYTDTQYF. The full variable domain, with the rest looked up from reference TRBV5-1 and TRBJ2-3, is KAGVTQTPRYLIKTRGQQVTLSCSPISGHRSVSWYQQTPGQGLQFLFEYFSETQRNKGNFPGRFSGRQFSNSRSEMNVSTLELGDSALYLCASSLTGRYTDTQYFGPGTRLTVL.

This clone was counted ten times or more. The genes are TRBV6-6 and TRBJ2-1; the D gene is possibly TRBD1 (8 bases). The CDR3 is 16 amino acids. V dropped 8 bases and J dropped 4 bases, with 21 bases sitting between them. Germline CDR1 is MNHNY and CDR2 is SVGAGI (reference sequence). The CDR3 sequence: CASAKSGTGRYNEQFF. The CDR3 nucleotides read TGTGCCAGCGCCAAAAGCGGGACAGGAAGGTACAATGAGCAGTTCTTC.

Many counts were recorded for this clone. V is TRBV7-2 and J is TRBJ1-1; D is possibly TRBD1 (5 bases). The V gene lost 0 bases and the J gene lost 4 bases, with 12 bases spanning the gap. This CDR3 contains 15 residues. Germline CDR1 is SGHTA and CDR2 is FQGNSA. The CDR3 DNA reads TGTGCCAGCAGCTTAGCGCCCGACAGCAGCACTGAAGCTTTCTTT. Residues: CASSLAPDSSTEAFF.

The CDR3 reads CAWRETSGREAFF. The CDR3 nucleotides are TGTGCCTGGAGGGAAACTTCAGGCAGGGAAGCTTTCTTT. The chain combines TRBV30 with TRBJ1-1; D is unresolved. This CDR3 is 13 amino acids long. Per the germline V gene, CDR1 is GTSNPN and CDR2 is SVGIG (reference sequence). Trimming removed 3 bases at V and 8 bases at J, with 16 bases between. The complete variable domain, with remaining parts taken from reference TRBV30 and TRBJ1-1, reads SQTIHQWPATLVQPVGSPLSLECTVEGTSNPNLYWYRQAAGRGLQLLFYSVGIGQISSEVPQNLSASRPQDRQFILSSKKLLLSDSGFYLCAWRETSGREAFFGQGTRLTVV.

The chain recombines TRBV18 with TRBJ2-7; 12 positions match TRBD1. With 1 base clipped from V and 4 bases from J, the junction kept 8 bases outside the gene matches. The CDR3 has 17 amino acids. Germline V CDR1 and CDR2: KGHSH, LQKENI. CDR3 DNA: TGTGCCAGCTCACCACAATCCGGGACAGGGGGCGGGTACGAGCAGTACTTC. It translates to CASSPQSGTGGGYEQYF.

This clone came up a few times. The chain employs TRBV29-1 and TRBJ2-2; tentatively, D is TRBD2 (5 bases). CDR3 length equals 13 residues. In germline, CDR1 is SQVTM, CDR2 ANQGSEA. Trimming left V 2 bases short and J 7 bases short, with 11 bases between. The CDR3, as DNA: TGCAGCGTTGAAAGTGGCGGGCACGGGGAGCTGTTTTTT. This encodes CSVESGGHGELFF.

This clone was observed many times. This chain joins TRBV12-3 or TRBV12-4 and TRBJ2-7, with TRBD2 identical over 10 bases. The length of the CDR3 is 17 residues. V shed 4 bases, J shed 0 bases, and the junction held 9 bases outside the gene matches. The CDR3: CASSSPGLAISSYEQYF. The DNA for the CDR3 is TGTGCCAGCAGTTCTCCGGGACTAGCGATCAGCTCCTACGAGCAGTACTTC.

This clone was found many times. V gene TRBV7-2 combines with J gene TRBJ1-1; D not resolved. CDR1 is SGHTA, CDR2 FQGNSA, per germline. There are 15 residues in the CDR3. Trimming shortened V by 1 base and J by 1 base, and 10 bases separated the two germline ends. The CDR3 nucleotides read TGTGCCAGCAGCTTAGGGCGGTTGGAGAACACTGAAGCTTTCTTT. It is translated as CASSLGRLENTEAFF.

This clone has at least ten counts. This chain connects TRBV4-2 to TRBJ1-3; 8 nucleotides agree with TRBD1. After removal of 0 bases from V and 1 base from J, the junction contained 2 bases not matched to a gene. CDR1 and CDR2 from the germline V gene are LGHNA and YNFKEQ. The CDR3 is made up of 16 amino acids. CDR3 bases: TGTGCCAGCAGCCAAGACAGGGGGCTTTCTGGAAACACCATATATTTT. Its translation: CASSQDRGLSGNTIYF.

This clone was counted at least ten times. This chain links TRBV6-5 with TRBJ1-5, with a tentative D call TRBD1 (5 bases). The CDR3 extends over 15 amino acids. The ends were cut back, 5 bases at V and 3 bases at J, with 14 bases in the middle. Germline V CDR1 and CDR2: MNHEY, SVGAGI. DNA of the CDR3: TGTGCCAGCAGTCCCCGGGGGGGGTACAATCAGCCCCAGCATTTT. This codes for CASSPRGGYNQPQHF.

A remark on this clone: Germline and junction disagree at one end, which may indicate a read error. CDR3 amino acids: CSAPGKHIQYF. In DNA form, the CDR3 reads TGCAGTGCTCCTGGCAAACACATTCAGTACTTC. The chain has TRBV20-1 and TRBJ2-4; D not certain. The CDR3 extends over 11 amino acids. Germline assignment: CDR1 DFQATT and CDR2 SNEGSKA (reference sequence).

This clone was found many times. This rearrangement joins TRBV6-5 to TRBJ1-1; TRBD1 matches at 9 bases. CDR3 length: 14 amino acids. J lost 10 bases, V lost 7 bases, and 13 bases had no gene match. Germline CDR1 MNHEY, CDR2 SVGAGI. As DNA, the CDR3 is TGTGCCAGCAAACAGTTGGGACAGGGTGTTGTAGCTTTCTTT. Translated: CASKQLGQGVVAFF.

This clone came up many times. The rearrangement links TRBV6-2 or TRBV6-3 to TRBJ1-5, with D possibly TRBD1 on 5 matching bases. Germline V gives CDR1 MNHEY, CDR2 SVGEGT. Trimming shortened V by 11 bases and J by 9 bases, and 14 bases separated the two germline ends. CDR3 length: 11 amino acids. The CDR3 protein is CAGGDSAPQHF. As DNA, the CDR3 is TGTGCCGGGGGGGATAGCGCGCCCCAGCATTTT.